This T cell receptor beta chain came from a study of neurological immune-mediated disorders. Only a few counts were recorded for this clonotype. The V end was cut by 2 bases, the J end by 7 bases, with 11 bases between. The CDR3 consists of 13 residues. TCRdb used MiXCR to reprocess the 5' RACE reads, holding one entry per CDR3 protein. The sample comprises 40,000 to 55,000 distinct CDR3 sequences, around 5.3% of which are singletons, and roughly 1.4% rests with the top ten. This clonotype was sampled from a woman younger than 30 with multiple sclerosis. The rearrangement uses TRBV12-3 or TRBV12-4 and TRBJ1-2; D gene uncertain. The specimen sequenced was CD4+ T cells from blood. This CDR3 is CASSLKTATGYTF. The CDR3 DNA reads TGTGCCAGCAGTTTAAAAACAGCGACTGGCTACACCTTC.